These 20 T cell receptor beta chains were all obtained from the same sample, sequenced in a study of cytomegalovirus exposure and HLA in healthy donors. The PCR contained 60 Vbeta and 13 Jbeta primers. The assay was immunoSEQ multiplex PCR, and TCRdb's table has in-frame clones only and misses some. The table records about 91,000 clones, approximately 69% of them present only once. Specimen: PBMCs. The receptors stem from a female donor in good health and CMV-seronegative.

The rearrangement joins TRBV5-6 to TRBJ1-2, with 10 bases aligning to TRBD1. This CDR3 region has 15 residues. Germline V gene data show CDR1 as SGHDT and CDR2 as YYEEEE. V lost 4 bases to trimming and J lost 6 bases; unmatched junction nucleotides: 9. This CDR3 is CASSPIDRGRDGYTF. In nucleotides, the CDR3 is TGTGCCAGCAGCCCGATCGACAGGGGGCGTGATGGCTACACCTTC.

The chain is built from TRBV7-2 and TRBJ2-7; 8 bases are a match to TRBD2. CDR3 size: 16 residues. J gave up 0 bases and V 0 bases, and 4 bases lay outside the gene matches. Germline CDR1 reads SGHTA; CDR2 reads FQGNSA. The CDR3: CASSLAAGLDSYEQYF. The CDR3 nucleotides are TGTGCCAGCAGCTTAGCTGCGGGACTAGACTCCTACGAGCAGTACTTC.

The CDR3 bases are TGTGCCATCAGAAACAGGGTGGCGAACACTGAAGCTTTCTTT. Translated, it gives CAIRNRVANTEAFF. The chain is built from TRBV10-3 and TRBJ1-1; D is possibly TRBD1 (6 bases). CDR3 length equals 14 residues. Germline lookup yields CDR1 ENHRY and CDR2 SYGVKD. V was cut by 6 bases and J by 1 base, with 12 bases left in between.

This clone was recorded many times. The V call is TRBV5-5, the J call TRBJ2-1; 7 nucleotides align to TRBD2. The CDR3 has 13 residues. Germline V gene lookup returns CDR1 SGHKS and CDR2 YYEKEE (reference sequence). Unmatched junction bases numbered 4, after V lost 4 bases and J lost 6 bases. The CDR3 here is CASSLGRANEQFF. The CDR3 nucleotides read TGTGCCAGCAGCCTAGGGAGGGCCAATGAGCAGTTCTTC.

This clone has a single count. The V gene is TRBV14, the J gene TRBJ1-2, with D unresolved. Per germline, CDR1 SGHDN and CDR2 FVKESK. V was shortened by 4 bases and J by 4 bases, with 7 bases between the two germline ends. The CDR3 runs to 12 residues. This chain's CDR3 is CASSPGSYGYTF. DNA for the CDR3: TGTGCCAGCAGCCCCGGGAGCTATGGCTACACCTTC.

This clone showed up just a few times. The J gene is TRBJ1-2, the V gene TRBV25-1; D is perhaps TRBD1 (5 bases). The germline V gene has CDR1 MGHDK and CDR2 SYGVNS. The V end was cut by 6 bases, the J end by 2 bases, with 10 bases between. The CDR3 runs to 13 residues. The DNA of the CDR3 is TGTGCCAGCAGCGTGGACAAAAACTATGGCTACACCTTC. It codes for CASSVDKNYGYTF.

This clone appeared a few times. CDR3 region: CASSPGTDFYGYTF. The CDR3 nucleotides read TGTGCCAGCAGCCCTGGGACAGATTTCTATGGCTACACCTTC. The gene calls are TRBV7-6 and TRBJ1-2, with TRBD1 matching 7 bases. The CDR3 contains 14 residues. Germline values: CDR1 SGHVS, CDR2 FNYEAQ. The V gene end was trimmed by 5 bases and the J gene end by 4 bases; junction bases not matched to a gene: 7.

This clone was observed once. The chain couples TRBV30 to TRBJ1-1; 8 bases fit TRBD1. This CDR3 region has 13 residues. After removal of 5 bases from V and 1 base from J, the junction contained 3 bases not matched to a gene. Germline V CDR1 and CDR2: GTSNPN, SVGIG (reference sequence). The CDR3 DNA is TGTGCCTGGGGACAGGGCTCGAACACTGAAGCTTTCTTT. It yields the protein CAWGQGSNTEAFF.

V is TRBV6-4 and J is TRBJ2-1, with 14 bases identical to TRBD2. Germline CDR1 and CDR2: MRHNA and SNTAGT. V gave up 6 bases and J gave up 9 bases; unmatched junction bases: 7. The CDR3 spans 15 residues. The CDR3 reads CASSLGTSGSGEQFF. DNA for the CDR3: TGTGCCAGCAGCCTCGGGACTAGCGGGAGCGGTGAGCAGTTCTTC.

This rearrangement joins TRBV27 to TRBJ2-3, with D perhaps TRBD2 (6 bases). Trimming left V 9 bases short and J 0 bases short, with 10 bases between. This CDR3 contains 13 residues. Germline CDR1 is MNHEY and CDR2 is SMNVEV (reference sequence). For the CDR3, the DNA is TGTGCCAGTAGGACTACTAGCACAGATACGCAGTATTTT. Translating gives CASRTTSTDTQYF.

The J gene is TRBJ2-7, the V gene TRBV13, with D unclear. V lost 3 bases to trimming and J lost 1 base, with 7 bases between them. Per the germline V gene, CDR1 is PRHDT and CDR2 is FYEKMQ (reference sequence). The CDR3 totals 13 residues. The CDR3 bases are TGTGCCAGCAGCTTGGTCAGTTCCTACGAGCAGTACTTC. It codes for CASSLVSSYEQYF.

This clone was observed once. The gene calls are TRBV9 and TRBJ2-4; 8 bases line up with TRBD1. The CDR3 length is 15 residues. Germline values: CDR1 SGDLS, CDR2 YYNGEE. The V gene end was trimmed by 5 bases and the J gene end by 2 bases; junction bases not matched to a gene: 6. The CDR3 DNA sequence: TGTGCCAGCAGTACAGGGGGAAGTACCAAAAACATTCAGTACTTC. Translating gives CASSTGGSTKNIQYF.

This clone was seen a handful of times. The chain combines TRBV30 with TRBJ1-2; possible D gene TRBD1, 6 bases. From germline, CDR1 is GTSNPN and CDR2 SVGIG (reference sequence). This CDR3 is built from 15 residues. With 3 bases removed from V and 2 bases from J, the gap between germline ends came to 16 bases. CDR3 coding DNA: TGTGCCTGGAGCCCGGGACACGACGGGAACTATGGCTACACCTTC. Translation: CAWSPGHDGNYGYTF. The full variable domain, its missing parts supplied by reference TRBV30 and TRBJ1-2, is SQTIHQWPATLVQPVGSPLSLECTVEGTSNPNLYWYRQAAGRGLQLLFYSVGIGQISSEVPQNLSASRPQDRQFILSSKKLLLSDSGFYLCAWSPGHDGNYGYTFGSGTRLTVV.

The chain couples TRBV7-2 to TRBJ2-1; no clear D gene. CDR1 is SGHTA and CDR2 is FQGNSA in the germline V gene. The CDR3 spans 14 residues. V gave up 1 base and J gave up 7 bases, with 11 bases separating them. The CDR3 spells CASSLVTSGNEQFF. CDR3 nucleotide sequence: TGTGCCAGCAGCTTAGTTACATCCGGGAATGAGCAGTTCTTC.

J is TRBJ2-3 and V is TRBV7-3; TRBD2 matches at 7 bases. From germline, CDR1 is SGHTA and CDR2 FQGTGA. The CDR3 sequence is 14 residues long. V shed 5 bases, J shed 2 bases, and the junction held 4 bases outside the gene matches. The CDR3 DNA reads TGTGCCAGCAGCCCGAGACTAGCCACAGATACGCAGTATTTT. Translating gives CASSPRLATDTQYF.

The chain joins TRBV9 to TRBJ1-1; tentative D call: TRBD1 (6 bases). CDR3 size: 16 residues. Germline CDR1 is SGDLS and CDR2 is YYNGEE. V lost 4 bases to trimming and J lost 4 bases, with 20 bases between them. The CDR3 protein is CASSMSQGPLSTEAFF. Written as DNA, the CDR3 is TGTGCCAGCAGCATGAGTCAGGGGCCCCTATCCACTGAAGCTTTCTTT.

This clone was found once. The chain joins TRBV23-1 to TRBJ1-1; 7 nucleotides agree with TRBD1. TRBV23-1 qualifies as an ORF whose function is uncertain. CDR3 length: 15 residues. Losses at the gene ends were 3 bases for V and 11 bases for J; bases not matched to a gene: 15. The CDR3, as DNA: TGCGCCAGCAGTCACGTGGGACAGCCGACCGGGGATGCTTTCTTT. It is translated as CASSHVGQPTGDAFF.

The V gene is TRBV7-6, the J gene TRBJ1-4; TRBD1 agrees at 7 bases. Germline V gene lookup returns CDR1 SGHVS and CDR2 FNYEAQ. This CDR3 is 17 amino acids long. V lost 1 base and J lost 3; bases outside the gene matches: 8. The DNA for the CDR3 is TGTGCCAGCAGCTTAGGGAGGGACAGTCAGTCTAATGAAAAACTGTTTTTT. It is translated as CASSLGRDSQSNEKLFF.

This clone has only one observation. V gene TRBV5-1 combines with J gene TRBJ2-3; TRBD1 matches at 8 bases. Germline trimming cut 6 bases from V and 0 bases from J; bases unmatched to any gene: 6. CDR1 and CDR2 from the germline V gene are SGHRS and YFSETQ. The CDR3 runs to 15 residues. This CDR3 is CASKQGGPSTDTQYF. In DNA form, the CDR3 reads TGCGCCAGCAAACAGGGGGGCCCCAGCACAGATACGCAGTATTTT.

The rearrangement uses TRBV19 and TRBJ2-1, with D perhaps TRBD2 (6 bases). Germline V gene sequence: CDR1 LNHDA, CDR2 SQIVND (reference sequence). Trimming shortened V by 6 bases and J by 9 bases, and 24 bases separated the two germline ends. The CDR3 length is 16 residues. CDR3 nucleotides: TGTGCCAGTAGGCCTATGTTCCTTACTACCGGGGGTGAGCAGTTCTTC. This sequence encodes CASRPMFLTTGGEQFF.